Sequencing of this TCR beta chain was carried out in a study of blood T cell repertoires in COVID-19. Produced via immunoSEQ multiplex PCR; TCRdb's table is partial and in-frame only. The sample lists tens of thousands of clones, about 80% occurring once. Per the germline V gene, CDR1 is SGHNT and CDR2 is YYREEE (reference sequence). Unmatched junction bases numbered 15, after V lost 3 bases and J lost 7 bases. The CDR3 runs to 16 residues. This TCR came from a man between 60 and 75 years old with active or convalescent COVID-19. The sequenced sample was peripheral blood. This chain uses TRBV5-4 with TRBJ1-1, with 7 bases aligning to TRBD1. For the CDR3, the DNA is TGTGCCAGCAGCTGGGGTGGAACAGGGGCTACTAATGAAGCTTTCTTT. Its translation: CASSWGGTGATNEAFF.